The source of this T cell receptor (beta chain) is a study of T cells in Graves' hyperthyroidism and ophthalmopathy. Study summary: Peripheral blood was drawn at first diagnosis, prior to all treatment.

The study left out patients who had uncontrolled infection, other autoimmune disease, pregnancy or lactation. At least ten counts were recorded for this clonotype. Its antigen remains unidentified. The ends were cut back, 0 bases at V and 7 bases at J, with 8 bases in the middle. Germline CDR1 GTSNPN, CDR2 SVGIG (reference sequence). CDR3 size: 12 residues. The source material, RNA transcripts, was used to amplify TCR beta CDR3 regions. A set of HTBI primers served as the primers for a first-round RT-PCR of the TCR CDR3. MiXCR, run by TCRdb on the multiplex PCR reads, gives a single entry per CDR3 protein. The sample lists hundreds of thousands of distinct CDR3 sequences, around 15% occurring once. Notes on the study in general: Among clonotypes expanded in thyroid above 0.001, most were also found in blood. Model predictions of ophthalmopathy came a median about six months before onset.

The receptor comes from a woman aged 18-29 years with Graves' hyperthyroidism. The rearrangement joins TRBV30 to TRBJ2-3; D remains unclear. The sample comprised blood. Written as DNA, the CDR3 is TGTGCCTGGAGTGTCGGCGCGTATACGCAGTATTTT. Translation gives CAWSVGAYTQYF.